Given below is one T cell receptor beta chain in context. These data belong to a study of T cell changes during pregnancy in multiple sclerosis. This CDR3 has 17 residues. V trimming: 4 bases; J trimming: 6 bases; junction bases outside the gene matches: 12. Germline-derived CDR1 and CDR2 are LNHDA and SQIVND (reference sequence). Profiled with immunoSEQ multiplex PCR; TCRdb holds only in-frame clones, not every one. Among 65,000 to 85,000 clones listed, approximately 88% were seen once. This sample comprised peripheral blood, obtained in the first trimester of pregnancy. The sequence was obtained from a female donor in good health, enrolled as a control in a pregnancy study. This rearrangement joins TRBV19 to TRBJ1-4; 9 nucleotides align to TRBD1. Here the CDR3 DNA reads TGTGCCAGTAGTACGGGGAAGGGGGACAGGGACGATGAAAAACTGTTTTTT. Protein: CASSTGKGDRDDEKLFF.